This TCR beta chain was sequenced in a study of beta chain features in type 1 diabetes. The V and J ends lost 0 bases and 2 bases respectively, with 8 bases between them. The CDR3 is 15 amino acids. Germline CDR1 is ENHRY and CDR2 is SYGVKD. As every portion of the isolated RNA was reverse transcribed, the sequencing read expressed TCRB transcripts. The data were produced by immunoSEQ multiplex PCR, yet TCRdb's version contains in-frame clones alone and is incomplete. The repertoire consists of roughly 250,000 clones, with 68% occurring once and the leading ten covering about 0.05%. V is TRBV10-3 and J is TRBJ2-1; a possible D gene is TRBD2 (5 bases). Sequencing input: naive CD4+ T cells from blood. This receptor was taken from a young man in good health. The CDR3 loop is CAISESRAAYNEQFF. The CDR3 DNA is TGTGCCATCAGTGAGTCGAGGGCTGCCTACAATGAGCAGTTCTTC.